Here is one T cell receptor beta chain with its context. One junction end disagrees with the germline gene, perhaps due to a read error. These data are taken from a study of CD8 T cells in Susac syndrome. RNA amounts of about 0.5 to 1 ug underwent reverse transcription with random hexamers. TCRdb recomputed calls from the immunoSEQ multiplex PCR reads with MiXCR, one row per CDR3 protein. The sample gives about 140,000 distinct CDR3 sequences, approximately 95% of which show up once; 0.13% to 0.15% is in the top ten. The CDR3 runs 15 residues. Germline loops: CDR1 SQVTM, CDR2 ANQGSEA. The material sequenced was CD4+ T cells from PBMCs. This sequence joins TRBV29-1 and TRBJ2-5, with D possibly being TRBD2 (5 bases). The receptor's source is a human donor with Susac syndrome. CDR3 loop: CSVEDQKREQETQDF. CDR3 bases: TGCAGCGTTGAAGATCAGAAGAGGGAACAAGAGACCCAGGACTTC.